One and the same sample provided the 17 T cell receptor beta chains below, sequenced in a study of cytomegalovirus exposure and HLA in healthy donors (dated by TCRdb to between 2016 and 2019). Library preparation was by the immunoSEQ multiplex PCR assay. For the multiplex PCR, a mixture combining 60 forward primers for TCR Vbeta segments and 13 reverse primers for TCR Jbeta segments was used. The immuneACCESS repertoire file appears here via TCRdb, limited to in-frame rearrangements. These files lack a portion of the clones; in checked studies, under half of the deficit traces to unresolved V genes, and the cause of the others is not known. The sample has about 120,000 clones on record, roughly 65% of them singletons. 9% to 10% of the sample rests with the top ten. The sequencing input was PBMCs. The receptors originated from a middle-aged man in good health and CMV-seropositive.

The chain is built from TRBV19 and TRBJ1-1; perhaps TRBD1 as D (6 bases). Germline values: CDR1 LNHDA, CDR2 SQIVND (reference sequence). The CDR3 has 13 amino acids. Trimming removed 11 bases from V and 4 bases from J, with 17 bases in between. CDR3 DNA sequence: TGTGCCGCCACACAGGGTTGGGGCACTGAAGCTTTCTTT. This translates into CAATQGWGTEAFF.

This sequence joins TRBV5-4 and TRBJ2-3, with 10 nucleotides matching TRBD1. V was pared by 0 bases and J by 5 bases, with 6 bases of the junction left unmatched. Germline V lookup: CDR1 SGHNT, CDR2 YYREEE (reference sequence). The CDR3 spans 16 residues. The CDR3 protein is CASSLARGQGLDTQYF. In nucleotides, the CDR3 is TGTGCCAGCAGCTTGGCCCGGGGACAGGGGCTAGATACGCAGTATTTT. The full variable domain, with the rest looked up from reference TRBV5-4 and TRBJ2-3, is ETGVTQSPTHLIKTRGQQVTLRCSSQSGHNTVSWYQQALGQGPQFIFQYYREEENGRGNFPPRFSGLQFPNYSSELNVNALELDDSALYLCASSLARGQGLDTQYFGPGTRLTVL.

CDR3 nucleotides: TGCGCCAGCAGTCGTCCCAGGGGCAATGAGCAGTTCTTC. Translated, it gives CASSRPRGNEQFF. The chain has TRBV4-3 and TRBJ2-1, with D maybe TRBD1 (6 bases). Germline assignment: CDR1 LGHNA and CDR2 YSLEER. V was clipped by 6 bases and J by 6 bases, with 12 bases between them. The length of the CDR3 is 13 residues.

This clone came up a few times. The rearrangement uses TRBV5-1 and TRBJ2-1, with 7 bases fitting TRBD1. Trimming took 3 bases from V and 4 from J; bases not matched to a gene: 7. The germline CDR1 and CDR2 sequences are SGHRS and YFSETQ. There are 15 residues in the CDR3. CDR3 residues: CASSSPGTAYNEQFF. CDR3 coding DNA: TGCGCCAGCAGCTCACCCGGGACAGCTTACAATGAGCAGTTCTTC.

This chain connects TRBV7-9 to TRBJ1-3; TRBD1 matches 7 bases. This CDR3 spans 16 amino acids. The germline V gene has CDR1 SEHNR and CDR2 FQNEAQ (reference sequence). Germline trimming cut 5 bases from V and 0 bases from J; bases unmatched to any gene: 7. The CDR3 here is CASSRDSSNSGNTIYF. The CDR3 region has the DNA TGTGCCAGCAGCCGGGACAGCTCGAACTCTGGAAACACCATATATTTT.

CDR3 coding DNA: TGTGCCAGCAGTGAAAGTTCCGGACTAGCTACGGAAAATGAGCAGTTCTTC. Translating gives CASSESSGLATENEQFF. J is TRBJ2-1 and V is TRBV2, with TRBD2 matching 8 bases. J gave up 7 bases and V 2 bases, and 13 bases lay outside the gene matches. The germline CDR1 and CDR2 sequences are SNHLY and FYNNEI. The CDR3 is 17 residues long.

The rearrangement uses TRBV7-9 and TRBJ1-5; D is uncertain. The V and J ends lost 5 bases and 0 bases respectively, with 8 bases between them. This CDR3 has 14 residues. The V gene's germline CDR1 is SEHNR and CDR2 FQNEAQ (reference sequence). The CDR3 loop is CASSPIYSNQPQHF. In DNA, the CDR3 is TGTGCCAGCAGCCCGATCTATAGCAATCAGCCCCAGCATTTT.

This chain uses TRBV9 with TRBJ2-3; 7 bases are a match to TRBD1. V shed 4 bases and J 2 bases; nucleotides not matched to a gene: 10. The CDR3 spans 16 residues. The germline gives CDR1 SGDLS, CDR2 YYNGEE. CDR3 coding DNA: TGTGCCAGCAGCTCTCACCGGGACAGTAACACAGATACGCAGTATTTT. Its protein is CASSSHRDSNTDTQYF.

The chain joins TRBV25-1 to TRBJ2-2; weak D call: TRBD2 (5 bases). The CDR3 covers 16 residues. From germline, CDR1 is MGHDK and CDR2 SYGVNS. The V end lost 1 base, the J end lost 0 bases, and 9 bases lay between the germline ends. CDR3 nucleotide sequence: TGTGCCAGCAGTGAATGGGCTAGCACGAACACCGGGGAGCTGTTTTTT. This sequence encodes CASSEWASTNTGELFF.

The gene calls are TRBV18 and TRBJ2-1; 12 bases map to TRBD2. The CDR3 sequence is 15 residues long. Germline V CDR1 and CDR2: KGHSH, LQKENI. V gave up 8 bases and J gave up 6 bases; unmatched junction bases: 8. The CDR3 region has the DNA TGTGCCAGCCGACGCGGACTAGCGGGGATCAATGAGCAGTTCTTC. Protein product: CASRRGLAGINEQFF.

The V gene is TRBV4-1, the J gene TRBJ2-7; TRBD2 agrees at 11 bases. The trim removed 4 bases at V and 3 bases at J, leaving 5 bases unmatched. This CDR3 spans 15 amino acids. Germline CDR1 reads MGHRA; CDR2 reads YSYEKL. CDR3 coding DNA: TGCGCCAGCAGCCCAGGACTAGCGGGCCTCTACGAGCAGTACTTC. Residues: CASSPGLAGLYEQYF.

This clone occurred a few times. The gene calls are TRBV4-2 and TRBJ1-6; the match to TRBD1 covers 7 bases. V was clipped by 1 base and J by 8 bases; unmatched bases: 5. CDR1 is LGHNA, CDR2 YNFKEQ, per germline. The CDR3 runs 15 residues. The CDR3 sequence: CASSQATGADSPLHF. The DNA for the CDR3 is TGTGCCAGCAGCCAAGCAACAGGGGCAGATTCACCCCTCCACTTT.

As DNA, the CDR3 is TGCGCCAGCAGCCAAATCCGTCGCGGCAACACCGGGGAGCTGTTTTTT. Translation: CASSQIRRGNTGELFF. The V call is TRBV4-1, the J call TRBJ2-2; D call uncertain. From germline, CDR1 is MGHRA and CDR2 YSYEKL. The length of the CDR3 is 16 residues. With 2 bases removed from V and 2 bases from J, the gap between germline ends came to 12 bases.

This clone was observed a few times. The junction does not match germline at one end; this may be a read error. The chain uses TRBV6-1 and TRBJ1-1; 7 bases map to TRBD1. CDR3 length: 13 residues. Looked up from germline, CDR1 is MNHNS and CDR2 is SASEGT. DNA of the CDR3: TGTGCCAGCAGTAATTCCGGGACAGTGCTAGATCAGTTT. Translating gives CASSNSGTVLDQF.

V usage is TRBV11-3 and J usage is TRBJ2-5, with 9 nucleotides matching TRBD2. After removal of 1 base from V and 4 bases from J, the junction contained 7 bases not matched to a gene. The CDR3 consists of 16 residues. Germline V CDR1 and CDR2: SGHNT, YENEEA. Here the CDR3 reads CASSLVAGGPPETQYF. The CDR3 nucleotides are TGTGCCAGCAGCTTAGTCGCGGGAGGGCCCCCAGAGACCCAGTACTTC.

This clone has just a few counts. The chain couples TRBV19 to TRBJ2-5; 9 positions agree with TRBD2. V was clipped by 3 bases and J by 4 bases; unmatched bases: 9. The CDR3 covers 16 residues. Germline CDR1 LNHDA, CDR2 SQIVND (reference sequence). CDR3 coding DNA: TGTGCCAGTAGTATGGGTCTTCTAGCGGGGCCAGAGACCCAGTACTTC. Translation gives CASSMGLLAGPETQYF.

The J gene is TRBJ2-7, the V gene TRBV7-9; 8 bases map to TRBD1. Trimming cost V 3 bases and J 4 bases; bases outside gene matches: 5. Germline CDR1 SEHNR, CDR2 FQNEAQ (reference sequence). The CDR3 runs to 14 residues. CDR3 in amino acids: CASSFGTGGYEQYF. In nucleotides, the CDR3 is TGTGCCAGCAGCTTCGGGACAGGTGGGTACGAGCAGTACTTC.